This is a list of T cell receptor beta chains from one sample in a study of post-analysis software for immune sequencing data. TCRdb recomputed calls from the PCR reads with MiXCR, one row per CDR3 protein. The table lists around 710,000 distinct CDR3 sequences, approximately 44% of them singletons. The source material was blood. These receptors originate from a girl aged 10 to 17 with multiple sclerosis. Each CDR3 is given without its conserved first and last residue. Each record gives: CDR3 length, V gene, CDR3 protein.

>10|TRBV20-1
SAGEGKETQY
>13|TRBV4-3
ASSQEDRGNTEAF
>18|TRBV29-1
SVEVWGGLAGGPSYNEQF
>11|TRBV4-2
ASSLKRGDTQY
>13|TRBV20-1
SADPSGIVKNIQY
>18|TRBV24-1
ATSDPGLAGGNSGANVLT
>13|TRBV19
ASSIGHRKLDEQF
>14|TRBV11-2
ASSSSGRLLNTEAF
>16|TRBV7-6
ASSLVVASGRRGETQY
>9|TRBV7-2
ASSLNLEQF
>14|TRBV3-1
ASSLRLGLAYNEQF
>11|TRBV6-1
ASTRQGEGEQY
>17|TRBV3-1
ASSQVWTDAKLAKNIQY
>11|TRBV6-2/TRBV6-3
ASRGALANGYT
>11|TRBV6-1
ASMDRFSETQY
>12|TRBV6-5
ASSYKGWGGEAF
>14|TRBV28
AIQPPRLAGTDTQY